The present TCR beta chain was sequenced within a study of cytomegalovirus exposure and HLA in healthy donors. The V and J ends lost 6 bases and 7 bases, in that order; junction bases with no gene match: 8. From germline, CDR1 is SGHAT and CDR2 FQNNGV. The CDR3 contains 13 residues. With 60 Vbeta and 13 Jbeta primers, the PCR was carried out. TCRdb's table, derived via immunoSEQ multiplex PCR, lists solely in-frame clones and lacks some. The top ten hold about 0.28% of the sample, which has fewer than 300,000 clones, 80% seen once. Notes on this clone: The antigen remains undetermined.

Study-wide results and limits: According to an earlier analysis, most TCR beta V segments yielded productive rearrangements about 87% or about 30% of the time. A later analysis linked around 17,000 TCR beta sequences to HLA alleles at 0.05 false discovery rate. Immune exposure information available was restricted to CMV serostatus.

The rearrangement uses TRBV11-2 and TRBJ1-2; TRBD1 matches at 7 bases. The sequenced material came from PBMCs. The sequence derives from a girl under 10 years old in good health and CMV-seronegative. The DNA of the CDR3 is TGTGCCAGCAGTCGAGGGGGCTTGGGTGGCTACACCTTC. Protein sequence: CASSRGGLGGYTF.